The 7 T cell receptor beta chains presented below share a single source sample, sequenced in a study of beta chain features in type 1 diabetes (dated by TCRdb to between 2017 and 2018). Libraries were constructed by the immunoSEQ multiplex PCR assay. The entire isolated RNA was reverse transcribed using the High Capacity cDNA Reverse Transcription Kit, and thus expressed TCRB transcripts were sequenced. The table comes from immuneACCESS by way of TCRdb, which keeps in-frame sequences with V and J called. Part of the clones is missing from these tables; in studies checked, under half for an unresolved V gene and the rest for unknown reasons. The sample table contains 80,000 to 90,000 clones; only one count was recorded for roughly 34% of them. The ten largest account for about 0.5% of the sample. Sequencing used stem cell memory CD4+ T cells from blood. The intended sense of this specimen's cell subset or site label: stem cell-like memory CD4+ T cells. These receptors were collected from a young woman in good health.

The V call is TRBV30, the J call TRBJ1-5; no clear D gene. Trimming took off 0 bases at V and 3 bases at J, with 24 bases between the two ends. Germline loops: CDR1 GTSNPN, CDR2 SVGIG (reference sequence). The CDR3 totals 19 residues. CDR3 in amino acids: CAWSVGPFLGVVSNQPQHF. CDR3 DNA sequence: TGTGCCTGGAGTGTAGGCCCATTTCTCGGGGTTGTATCCAATCAGCCCCAGCATTTT.

This clone was observed a handful of times. The gene calls are TRBV18 and TRBJ2-5; a possible D gene is TRBD2 (5 bases). The CDR3 is 14 amino acids. The germline gives CDR1 KGHSH, CDR2 LQKENI. V was cut by 5 bases and J by 5 bases, with 15 bases left in between. Here the CDR3 DNA reads TGTGCCAGCTCAACACGGACGGAGGTGGAGACCCAGTACTTC. Translated, it gives CASSTRTEVETQYF.

This clone was seen more than once but under ten times. This chain uses TRBV5-1 with TRBJ2-7; perhaps TRBD1 as D (6 bases). Germline V lookup: CDR1 SGHRS, CDR2 YFSETQ. Trimming removed 3 bases at V and 3 bases at J, with 10 bases between. This CDR3 has 13 amino acids. CDR3 bases: TGCGCCAGCAGCTCCCGGGACAACTACGAGCAGTACTTC. Protein sequence: CASSSRDNYEQYF.

The V gene is TRBV5-5, the J gene TRBJ1-1; tentatively, D is TRBD1 (5 bases). The germline V and J ends were trimmed by 3 bases and 3 bases, with 15 bases remaining between them. The germline V gene encodes CDR1 SGHKS and CDR2 YYEKEE (reference sequence). CDR3 length equals 15 residues. This CDR3 reads CASSSLGRGHTEAFF. CDR3 sequence (DNA): TGTGCCAGCAGCTCTCTCGGAAGGGGTCACACTGAAGCTTTCTTT.

This clone was detected only a few times. V gene TRBV5-1 combines with J gene TRBJ2-7; 7 nucleotides align to TRBD2. This CDR3 contains 17 residues. Germline V lookup: CDR1 SGHRS, CDR2 YFSETQ. V trimming: 0 bases; J trimming: 2 bases; junction bases outside the gene matches: 11. In nucleotides, the CDR3 is TGCGCCAGCAGCTTGGACGGGACTACCTTAGGTCCCTACGAGCAGTACTTC. It is translated as CASSLDGTTLGPYEQYF.

Details on this clone: The same CDR3 is also encoded by other DNA sequences in this sample. The rearrangement links TRBV5-1 to TRBJ2-5; 10 bases line up with TRBD2. J lost 2 bases, V lost 3 bases, and 1 base had no gene match. The length of the CDR3 is 14 residues. The germline V gene encodes CDR1 SGHRS and CDR2 YFSETQ. The CDR3 DNA is TGCGCCAGCAGCTCACTAGCGGGGCAAGAGACCCAGTACTTC. This codes for CASSSLAGQETQYF.

The V and J genes are TRBV13 and TRBJ2-3; D might be TRBD2 (6 bases). V dropped 8 bases and J dropped 4 bases, with 10 bases sitting between them. In germline, CDR1 is PRHDT, CDR2 FYEKMQ (reference sequence). The CDR3 runs to 12 residues. The CDR3 DNA reads as TGTGCCAGCCGGCGGGACGCAGATACGCAGTATTTT. Its translation is CASRRDADTQYF.